These T cell receptor beta chains were read from a single sample in a study of shared clonotypes between healthy human individuals. The repertoire was sequenced with immunoSEQ multiplex PCR; TCRdb's copy has only in-frame clones and lacks some. The repertoire consists of over 2 million clones, with 85% to 95% occurring once and the leading ten covering more than 0.35%. The sample comprised naive CD4+ T cells from PBMCs. Source of these receptors: a man younger than 35 in good health. Some clones in this sample may be carry-over from other donors' samples. The CDR3 runs from the conserved cysteine through the conserved F or W. The order of the fields is V gene, CDR3 protein.

V: TRBV7-8
CDR3: CASSPAGAGAYEQYF

V: TRBV5-6
CDR3: CASSRLYGYTF

V: TRBV7-6
CDR3: CASSPRTSGTRDTGELFF

V: TRBV4-1
CDR3: CASSQGTGGSSDTQYF

V: TRBV15
CDR3: CATSRSSRASGFQETQYF

V: TRBV5-1
CDR3: CASSLARIPSEAFF

V: TRBV18
CDR3: CASSARGTSSINYNEQFF

V: TRBV19
CDR3: CASSNDRSNQPQHF

V: TRBV10-3
CDR3: CAISESVGERGIEAFF

V: TRBV19
CDR3: CASSGYRLETGMNQPQHF

V: TRBV9
CDR3: CASSVDRGVYNEQFF

V: TRBV6-1
CDR3: CASSQGWYQETQYF

V: TRBV15
CDR3: CATSSRQGVQPQHF

V: TRBV11-2
CDR3: CASSRDPSYNEQFF

V: TRBV30
CDR3: CAWSGGSLPLHF

V: TRBV28
CDR3: CASRTRGAGIAQFF

V: TRBV11-3
CDR3: CASSLAGANTGELFF

V: TRBV27
CDR3: CASRERTHEQFF

V: TRBV2
CDR3: CASIDRENQPQHF

V: TRBV6-6
CDR3: CASSTPSGTEAFF

V: TRBV7-9
CDR3: CASSFTGASGTQYF

V: TRBV18
CDR3: CASSLKTLSNYGYTF

V: TRBV7-2
CDR3: CASSSGGLRETQYF

V: TRBV14
CDR3: CASSHQGRIPQYF

V: TRBV5-4
CDR3: CASSFLTSGRARNEQFF

V: TRBV28
CDR3: CASTMSKEASGQPQHF

V: TRBV7-8
CDR3: CASSLGTDRVGYGYTF

V: TRBV18
CDR3: CASSPAQDNQPQHF

V: TRBV18
CDR3: CASEMTTGNTGELFF

V: TRBV12-5
CDR3: CASGLSNGAYGYTF

V: TRBV5-1
CDR3: CASSPGTSSADTQYF

V: TRBV29-1
CDR3: CSVDWGPKFF